The 13 T cell receptor beta chains listed next were all sequenced from one sample in a study of vaccination and CD4 T cells after COVID-19. Documented time point: late sampling 161 to 241 days after vaccination in a few convalescent patients. Specified treatment: approximately nine-day PBMC culture with coronavirus spike peptide pools or control peptides (ViraFEST assay). These TCRs' antigens remain unknown. Sequenced with the Oncomine TCR Beta short-read assay was DNA taken from cultured CD4+ T cells. Each CDR3 protein is one row after TCRdb ran MiXCR on the PCR reads. The table has some 24,000 distinct CDR3 sequences, 40% to 50% seen once. Sequencing used CD4+ T cells from blood, cultured in vitro, obtained about 7 months after SARS-CoV-2 vaccination. The origin of the receptors is a human donor who had recovered from COVID-19.

This rearrangement joins TRBV7-6 to TRBJ2-5, with 12 positions matching TRBD2. V lost 3 bases and J lost 5; bases outside the gene matches: 7. This CDR3 comprises 16 residues. Germline V CDR1 and CDR2: SGHVS, FNYEAQ. CDR3 sequence: CASSFTTSGRSETQYF. The CDR3 DNA reads as TGTGCCAGCAGCTTCACAACTAGCGGGAGGTCGGAGACCCAGTACTTC.

This clonotype occurred a few times. The rearrangement joins TRBV28 to TRBJ1-2; D possibly corresponds to TRBD1 (6 bases). The CDR3 spans 12 residues. Germline CDR1 is MDHEN and CDR2 is SYDVKM. The V and J ends lost 5 bases and 4 bases respectively, with 8 bases between them. CDR3 loop: CASSRQAYGYTF. The CDR3 nucleotides are TGTGCCAGCAGTAGACAGGCCTATGGCTACACCTTC.

The chain links TRBV19 to TRBJ2-7; TRBD2 might be the D (6 bases). CDR3 length equals 17 residues. Trimming shortened V by 1 base and J by 2 bases, and 18 bases separated the two germline ends. The germline V gene encodes CDR1 LNHDA and CDR2 SQIVND (reference sequence). The DNA of the CDR3 is TGTGCCAGTAGTATAGGGTACTTTGGGCGGGATCCCTACGAGCAGTACTTC. Its translation: CASSIGYFGRDPYEQYF.

Details on this clonotype: A read error may account for a junction end that differs from germline. The CDR3 region is CAGSLLPDRGLETQYF. As DNA, the CDR3 is TGTGCCGGCAGCTTACTTCCAGACAGGGGGCTAGAGACCCAGTACTTC. The chain couples TRBV7-8 to TRBJ2-5, with 10 bases identical to TRBD1. Germline V gives CDR1 SGHVS, CDR2 FQNEAQ. CDR3 length: 16 residues.

The rearrangement links TRBV20-1 to TRBJ2-7; 8 bases line up with TRBD1. CDR3 length equals 14 residues. Trimming at V came to 3 bases and at J to 6 bases, leaving 10 bases not matched to a gene. Germline lookup yields CDR1 DFQATT and CDR2 SNEGSKA (reference sequence). The CDR3 DNA reads TGCAGTGCTAGTCGGCAGGGGGCGCTTGGCGAGCAGTACTTC. This sequence encodes CSASRQGALGEQYF.

This clonotype has just a few counts. This chain links TRBV7-9 with TRBJ1-1, with unresolved D. Germline V CDR1 and CDR2: SEHNR, FQNEAQ (reference sequence). This CDR3 has 15 residues. V was shortened by 5 bases and J by 1 base, with 14 bases between the two germline ends. The CDR3 nucleotides are TGTGCCAGCAGCCGGACCGACGGACGGAACACTGAAGCTTTCTTT. Protein product: CASSRTDGRNTEAFF.

The gene calls are TRBV7-2 and TRBJ2-3; D gene unclear. CDR3 length: 12 residues. Germline V gene lookup returns CDR1 SGHTA and CDR2 FQGNSA. Trimming took off 5 bases at V and 2 bases at J, with 5 bases between the two ends. Here the CDR3 DNA reads TGTGCCAGCAGCGGCGACACAGATACGCAGTATTTT. It encodes CASSGDTDTQYF.

The rearrangement uses TRBV20-1 and TRBJ2-3; TRBD2 aligns across 12 bases. With 5 bases clipped from V and 4 bases from J, the junction kept 10 bases outside the gene matches. The CDR3 has 16 residues. In germline, CDR1 is DFQATT, CDR2 SNEGSKA (reference sequence). The DNA of the CDR3 is TGCAGTGCTTTGCGCCAACTAGCGGGAGGAGCAGATACGCAGTATTTT. As protein: CSALRQLAGGADTQYF.

The chain joins TRBV28 to TRBJ2-1, with D perhaps matching TRBD2 (6 bases). The CDR3 contains 14 residues. V was cut by 3 bases and J by 6 bases, with 12 bases left in between. Germline CDR1 and CDR2: MDHEN and SYDVKM. CDR3 coding DNA: TGTGCCAGCAGTTTGGGGGGTCAGAGCAATGAGCAGTTCTTC. Translated, it gives CASSLGGQSNEQFF.

The chain links TRBV20-1 to TRBJ1-5; 9 nucleotides match TRBD1. Looked up from germline, CDR1 is DFQATT and CDR2 is SNEGSKA (reference sequence). The CDR3 loop spans 17 amino acids. The V segment lost 3 bases and the J segment 0 bases; nucleotides outside the gene matches: 9. CDR3 in amino acids: CSARYRGQEDSNQPQHF. The CDR3 nucleotides are TGCAGTGCTAGGTACAGGGGGCAAGAGGATAGCAATCAGCCCCAGCATTTT.

The chain has TRBV4-3 and TRBJ2-2; 9 bases map to TRBD2. V gave up 5 bases and J gave up 1 base; unmatched junction bases: 2. The CDR3 extends over 15 amino acids. Per the germline V gene, CDR1 is LGHNA and CDR2 is YSLEER. The CDR3 coding sequence is TGCGCCAGCAGCAAGACTAGCGGGAACACCGGGGAGCTGTTTTTT. It translates to CASSKTSGNTGELFF.

The V gene is TRBV7-9, the J gene TRBJ2-1; no reliable D call. In germline, CDR1 is SEHNR, CDR2 FQNEAQ (reference sequence). The V end lost 2 bases, the J end lost 10 bases, and 15 bases lay between the germline ends. The CDR3 totals 14 residues. The CDR3 sequence is CASSLIGRSLEQFF. In DNA form, the CDR3 reads TGTGCCAGCAGCTTAATCGGTCGCTCGCTAGAGCAGTTCTTC.

This chain uses TRBV19 with TRBJ2-6, with a weak D call TRBD1 (6 bases). The CDR3 loop spans 16 amino acids. V was trimmed by 6 bases and J by 3 bases, leaving 15 bases between them. The germline gives CDR1 LNHDA, CDR2 SQIVND (reference sequence). The CDR3 sequence is CASSLITGLGANVLTF. The CDR3 DNA reads as TGTGCCAGTAGCCTCATTACAGGGCTTGGGGCCAACGTCCTGACTTTC.